Listed here are 14 T cell receptor beta chains from one sample, sequenced in a study of shared clonotypes between healthy human individuals. The table came from immunoSEQ multiplex PCR; TCRdb's copy has only in-frame clones and leaves some out. Here the sample spans 2 million to 3 million clones, over 85% being singletons. The sample consisted of naive CD4+ T cells from PBMCs. The subset is: CD45RA+ positively selected. All receptors derive from a man between 18 and 29 years old in good health. Some clones in this sample may be carry-over from other donors' samples.

The rearrangement joins TRBV29-1 to TRBJ2-1; TRBD1 matches 7 bases. Losses at the gene ends were 2 bases for V and 2 bases for J; bases not matched to a gene: 12. The CDR3 sequence is 17 residues long. CDR1 SQVTM and CDR2 ANQGSEA come from the germline V gene. CDR3 sequence: CSVENFFGQAPYNEQFF. CDR3 DNA sequence: TGCAGCGTTGAAAATTTTTTCGGACAGGCACCCTACAATGAGCAGTTCTTC.

The gene calls are TRBV19 and TRBJ1-2, with a weak D call TRBD1 (5 bases). Germline V lookup: CDR1 LNHDA, CDR2 SQIVND (reference sequence). The CDR3 extends over 14 amino acids. V lost 5 bases and J lost 8, with 18 bases in between. CDR3: CASSVRDLQGGYTF. The CDR3 region has the DNA TGTGCCAGTAGTGTCAGGGACCTGCAGGGAGGCTACACCTTC.

This chain joins TRBV5-1 and TRBJ2-5; D possibly uses TRBD1 or TRBD2 (5 bases each). The germline gives CDR1 SGHRS, CDR2 YFSETQ. The CDR3 is 16 amino acids. V lost 0 bases, J lost 4 bases, and 16 bases lay in between. Here the CDR3 reads CASSLAPRGAGETQYF. The CDR3 bases are TGCGCCAGCAGCTTGGCCCCGAGAGGGGCAGGAGAGACCCAGTACTTC.

Worth noting for this clone: Distinct nucleotide sequences in the sample also encode this CDR3. This rearrangement joins TRBV5-4 to TRBJ2-4, with 8 bases lining up with TRBD1. Germline CDR1 SGHNT, CDR2 YYREEE (reference sequence). V shed 0 bases and J 5 bases; nucleotides not matched to a gene: 1. CDR3 length equals 14 residues. CDR3 in DNA: TGTGCCAGCAGCTTGGCAGGGGGCGAAAACATTCAGTACTTC. Residues: CASSLAGGENIQYF.

This chain links TRBV7-3 with TRBJ1-2; no clear D. The CDR3 contains 13 residues. V shed 1 base and J shed 9 bases, with 12 bases lying between them. Per the germline V gene, CDR1 is SGHTA and CDR2 is FQGTGA. The CDR3 sequence is CASSLSLIMRYTF. The CDR3 DNA follows: TGTGCCAGCAGCTTAAGCCTCATAATGCGCTACACCTTC.

The chain is built from TRBV6-5 and TRBJ2-7, with D perhaps matching TRBD1 (6 bases). V was cut by 5 bases and J by 11 bases, with 16 bases left in between. The V gene's germline CDR1 is MNHEY and CDR2 SVGAGI. This CDR3 comprises 12 residues. The CDR3 DNA reads as TGTGCCAGCAGTCCTCAACGGGACATGGAGTACTTC. Its translation: CASSPQRDMEYF.

The genes are TRBV5-4 and TRBJ2-7; perhaps TRBD1 as D (6 bases). Between the trimmed V and J ends, which lost 4 bases and 0 bases, there was a span of 14 bases. CDR3 size: 15 residues. The germline V gene has CDR1 SGHNT and CDR2 YYREEE (reference sequence). The CDR3 is CASSPRTASSYEQYF. CDR3 coding DNA: TGTGCCAGCAGCCCAAGGACAGCGAGCTCCTACGAGCAGTACTTC.

The CDR3 DNA is TGTGCCAGCAGTTCTCAGACTACCTACGAGCAGTACTTC. The encoded protein is CASSSQTTYEQYF. The rearrangement joins TRBV28 to TRBJ2-7; a possible D gene is TRBD2 (5 bases). Between the trimmed V and J ends, which lost 4 bases and 2 bases, there was a span of 9 bases. The CDR3 is 13 amino acids. CDR1 MDHEN and CDR2 SYDVKM come from the germline V gene.

The chain carries TRBV6-5 and TRBJ1-2; 7 positions match TRBD1. V was clipped by 5 bases and J by 8 bases; unmatched bases: 8. The germline CDR1 and CDR2 sequences are MNHEY and SVGAGI. The CDR3 length is 13 residues. The CDR3 sequence is CASSRDRDGGYTF. The CDR3 DNA reads as TGTGCCAGCAGTCGAGACAGGGACGGGGGCTACACCTTC.

CDR3 sequence reads: CASSQQEYNEQFF. Here the CDR3 DNA reads TGCGCCAGCAGCCAGCAGGAATACAATGAGCAGTTCTTC. This chain connects TRBV4-1 to TRBJ2-1; D remains ambiguous. CDR1 is MGHRA, CDR2 YSYEKL, per germline. This CDR3 has 13 amino acids. Trimming pared 3 bases from V and 4 bases from J, leaving 7 bases between.

The J gene is TRBJ2-5, the V gene TRBV30; TRBD2 agrees at 7 bases. The germline gives CDR1 GTSNPN, CDR2 SVGIG (reference sequence). The CDR3 loop spans 14 amino acids. Germline trimming cut 0 bases from V and 4 bases from J; bases unmatched to any gene: 5. As DNA, the CDR3 is TGTGCCTGGAGTGTGGGACTACTGGCAGAGACCCAGTACTTC. As protein: CAWSVGLLAETQYF.

This clone was seen only a few times. V is TRBV6-6 and J is TRBJ1-3; D call uncertain. The CDR3 contains 13 residues. Germline V lookup: CDR1 MNHNY, CDR2 SVGAGI (reference sequence). The V end was cut by 2 bases, the J end by 7 bases, with 9 bases between. The CDR3 nucleotides read TGTGCCAGCAGTTACAGGGTGGGGAACACCATATATTTT. Translated, it gives CASSYRVGNTIYF.

This clone was picked up one time. The rearrangement uses TRBV9 and TRBJ2-7, with 7 bases lining up with TRBD1. V shed 2 bases and J 1 base; nucleotides not matched to a gene: 6. Germline V gene sequence: CDR1 SGDLS, CDR2 YYNGEE. CDR3 length: 15 residues. CDR3 sequence reads: CASSVSVTGSYEQYF. CDR3 DNA sequence: TGTGCCAGCAGCGTCAGCGTGACAGGGTCCTACGAGCAGTACTTC.

This chain links TRBV9 with TRBJ1-1, with 7 bases matching TRBD1. The CDR3 length is 14 residues. The germline V gene has CDR1 SGDLS and CDR2 YYNGEE. The junction had 5 bases not matched to a gene; V was cut back by 2 bases and J by 4 bases. DNA for the CDR3: TGTGCCAGCAGCGTCGACAGGGAAGGCACTGAAGCTTTCTTT. Translating it yields CASSVDREGTEAFF.